The 21 T cell receptor beta chains in this list originate from one sample, sequenced in a study of T cell repertoires in cytomegalovirus infection (dated by TCRdb to the late 2010s). TCRdb names Illumina HiSeq 1500 as the instrument used. TCRdb itself trimmed the public reads at Q25 with fastp, ran MiXCR and retained productive beta chains. Identical CDR3 protein sequences are pooled into one entry, listed with their most common genes and DNA. Across this sample there are roughly 180,000 distinct CDR3 sequences, with roughly 28% seen only once. Together, the top ten hold about 31% of the sample. Sequencing input: PBMCs. The receptors here all came from a human donor in good health (CMV status not recorded). Some clones in this sample may be carry-over from other donors' samples.

In this sample, this clonotype turned up many times. The gene calls are TRBV7-2 and TRBJ1-1, with D perhaps matching TRBD1 (5 bases). This CDR3 is built from 15 residues. The V end was cut by 3 bases, the J end by 6 bases, with 17 bases between. Germline CDR1 and CDR2: SGHTA and FQGNSA. In nucleotides, the CDR3 is TGTGCCAGCAGCTTGGGGGGGGACTCCTTCTCTGAAGCTTTCTTT. Protein: CASSLGGDSFSEAFF.

V is TRBV12-3 or TRBV12-4 and J is TRBJ2-3; D may correspond to TRBD1 or TRBD2 (7 bases each). V was pared by 8 bases and J by 1 base, with 16 bases between. CDR3 length: 15 residues. CDR3 residues: CASARGGRGTDTQYF. In DNA, the CDR3 is TGTGCCAGCGCCAGGGGGGGGCGGGGCACAGATACGCAGTATTTT.

About this clonotype itself: One junction end disagrees with the germline gene, perhaps due to a read error. The J gene is TRBJ1-4, the V gene TRBV4-1, with D tentatively TRBD1 (6 bases). The CDR3 consists of 18 residues. Germline-derived CDR1 and CDR2 are MGHRA and YSYEKL. CDR3 in amino acids: CASSQDLGWGASNEKLFF. CDR3 nucleotides: TGTGCCAGCAGCCAAGATTTGGGATGGGGGGCGTCTAATGAAAAACTGTTTTTT.

V usage is TRBV7-2 and J usage is TRBJ2-5; 8 bases match TRBD1. Germline-derived CDR1 and CDR2 are SGHTA and FQGNSA. The V and J ends lost 4 bases and 2 bases, in that order; junction bases with no gene match: 6. The CDR3 consists of 15 residues. CDR3 sequence (DNA): TGTGCCAGCAGCTATCTGGACAGGGCTCAAGAGACCCAGTACTTC. Protein sequence: CASSYLDRAQETQYF.

Written as DNA, the CDR3 is TGCAGTGCTAGCCTCCCCTTGGGGAACACTGAAGCTTTCTTT. It encodes CSASLPLGNTEAFF. This chain joins TRBV20-1 and TRBJ1-1, with D hard to call. This CDR3 spans 14 amino acids. Germline V gene data show CDR1 as DFQATT and CDR2 as SNEGSKA (reference sequence). Trimming stripped 3 bases from V and 1 base from J, with 12 bases between.

The chain links TRBV5-5 to TRBJ2-1; 9 bases line up with TRBD2. J lost 1 base, V lost 4 bases, and 3 bases had no gene match. In germline, CDR1 is SGHKS, CDR2 YYEKEE (reference sequence). The length of the CDR3 is 15 residues. The CDR3 spells CASSLAGISYNEQFF. CDR3 coding DNA: TGTGCCAGCAGCCTAGCGGGGATTTCCTACAATGAGCAGTTCTTC.

This clonotype occurred a few times. V is TRBV7-9 and J is TRBJ1-4; tentatively, D is TRBD1 (5 bases). The germline CDR1 and CDR2 sequences are SEHNR and FQNEAQ (reference sequence). The CDR3 runs to 15 residues. The germline V and J ends were trimmed by 7 bases and 5 bases, with 17 bases remaining between them. CDR3 loop: CASIPGELRNEKLFF. The CDR3 DNA reads as TGTGCCAGCATCCCGGGGGAGCTACGGAATGAAAAACTGTTTTTT.

The chain recombines TRBV7-2 with TRBJ2-7; 10 bases match TRBD1. The trim removed 5 bases at V and 6 bases at J, leaving 7 bases unmatched. Looked up from germline, CDR1 is SGHTA and CDR2 is FQGNSA. The CDR3 loop spans 14 amino acids. The CDR3 spells CASSQTGGKGEQYF. The CDR3 nucleotides are TGTGCCAGCAGCCAGACAGGGGGCAAGGGCGAGCAGTACTTC. Full variable domain (outside the CDR3, taken from reference TRBV7-2 and TRBJ2-7): GAGVSQSPSNKVTEKGKDVELRCDPISGHTALYWYRQSLGQGLEFLIYFQGNSAPDKSGLPSDRFSAERTGGSVSTLTIQRTQQEDSAVYLCASSQTGGKGEQYFGPGTRLTVT.

This sequence joins TRBV19 and TRBJ1-1, with TRBD1 as a possible D gene (6 bases). V was trimmed by 8 bases and J by 8 bases, leaving 21 bases between them. The CDR3 spans 14 residues. Germline V CDR1 and CDR2: LNHDA, SQIVND (reference sequence). CDR3 sequence reads: CASRRRGSGPEAFF. DNA of the CDR3: TGTGCCAGTCGACGAAGGGGGTCGGGTCCGGAAGCTTTCTTT.

The chain is built from TRBV29-1 and TRBJ1-2; D possibly corresponds to TRBD1 (6 bases). CDR3 length equals 14 residues. The ends were cut back, 6 bases at V and 5 bases at J, with 19 bases in the middle. Germline loops: CDR1 SQVTM, CDR2 ANQGSEA. CDR3 amino acids: CSVEPRQEDYGYTF. CDR3 DNA sequence: TGCAGCGTCGAACCCCGACAGGAGGATTATGGCTACACCTTC. The whole variable domain, remainder taken from reference TRBV29-1 and TRBJ1-2, is SAVISQKPSRDICQRGTSLTIQCQVDSQVTMMFWYRQQPGQSLTLIATANQGSEATYESGFVIDKFPISRPNLTFSTLTVSNMSPEDSSIYLCSVEPRQEDYGYTFGSGTRLTVV.

CDR3 DNA: TGTGCCAGCAGCCCCGGGGGGGCGGGAGAGACCCAGTACTTC. Encoded protein: CASSPGGAGETQYF. The genes are TRBV11-2 and TRBJ2-5; 8 bases are a match to TRBD2. The CDR3 extends over 14 amino acids. The germline V gene encodes CDR1 SGHAT and CDR2 FQNNGV. Losses at the gene ends were 5 bases for V and 4 bases for J; bases not matched to a gene: 6.

V gene TRBV15 combines with J gene TRBJ2-2; TRBD1 is a possible D gene (6 bases). The CDR3 runs 14 residues. Germline lookup yields CDR1 LNHNV and CDR2 YYDKDF (reference sequence). V dropped 0 bases and J dropped 6 bases, with 8 bases sitting between them. CDR3 amino acids: CATSREKGAGELFF. CDR3 nucleotides: TGTGCCACCAGCAGAGAGAAGGGGGCCGGGGAGCTGTTTTTT.

The genes are TRBV12-5 and TRBJ1-4, with D maybe TRBD1 (6 bases). Germline CDR1 and CDR2: LGHNT and FRNRAP. CDR3 length: 14 amino acids. V was cut by 3 bases and J by 3 bases, with 8 bases left in between. The CDR3 bases are TGTGCTAGTGGTTTAGAGGGGGCTAATGAAAAACTGTTTTTT. Translated: CASGLEGANEKLFF.

The chain recombines TRBV7-3 with TRBJ1-1; the D is unclear. Trimming pared 8 bases from V and 0 bases from J, leaving 13 bases between. Germline V gene data show CDR1 as SGHTA and CDR2 as FQGTGA. This CDR3 region has 14 residues. CDR3 sequence reads: CASRKGPLNTEAFF. The CDR3 DNA is TGTGCCAGCCGCAAGGGCCCTTTGAACACTGAAGCTTTCTTT.

The chain combines TRBV5-4 with TRBJ1-6; weak D call: TRBD1 (6 bases). Germline V gene lookup returns CDR1 SGHNT and CDR2 YYREEE (reference sequence). V gave up 1 base and J gave up 8 bases, with 16 bases separating them. The CDR3 is 16 residues long. In DNA form, the CDR3 reads TGTGCCAGCAGCTTGTGGAGGGGGTTAATGGATTCACCCCTCCACTTT. This codes for CASSLWRGLMDSPLHF.

The chain is built from TRBV7-2 and TRBJ1-1; D gene ambiguous. The germline gives CDR1 SGHTA, CDR2 FQGNSA. V was cut by 3 bases and J by 0 bases, with 5 bases left in between. The CDR3 contains 13 residues. CDR3 in DNA: TGTGCCAGCAGCTTCTACCTGAACACTGAAGCTTTCTTT. Encoded protein: CASSFYLNTEAFF.

This clonotype was seen only a few times. V gene TRBV7-3 combines with J gene TRBJ1-1; D is uncertain. Trimming pared 2 bases from V and 2 bases from J, leaving 9 bases between. CDR1 SGHTA and CDR2 FQGTGA come from the germline V gene. The CDR3 is 14 amino acids. This CDR3 is CASSLDEDNTEAFF. For the CDR3, the DNA is TGTGCCAGCAGCTTAGATGAAGACAACACTGAAGCTTTCTTT.

This clonotype came up many times. This chain connects TRBV7-2 to TRBJ2-5, with D perhaps matching TRBD2 (6 bases). V was clipped by 6 bases and J by 4 bases, with 12 bases between them. CDR3 length equals 13 residues. CDR1 and CDR2 (germline): SGHTA, FQGNSA. The CDR3 nucleotides read TGTGCCAGCAGTTCGACTAGACGAGAGACCCAGTACTTC. It yields the protein CASSSTRRETQYF.

This clonotype appeared once. The J gene is TRBJ1-1, the V gene TRBV20-1, with 11 nucleotides matching TRBD1. The CDR3 is 13 residues long. Germline V lookup: CDR1 DFQATT, CDR2 SNEGSKA (reference sequence). CDR3 sequence reads: CIPQGTGGTEAFF. Here the CDR3 DNA reads TGCATTCCCCAAGGGACAGGGGGCACTGAAGCTTTCTTT.

This clonotype was found many times. The chain couples TRBV7-2 to TRBJ1-2; 9 nucleotides match TRBD1. The CDR3 consists of 15 residues. Germline lookup yields CDR1 SGHTA and CDR2 FQGNSA. The trim removed 6 bases at V and 8 bases at J, leaving 13 bases unmatched. The CDR3 spells CASSFANRGQGGYTF. The CDR3 DNA sequence: TGTGCCAGCAGTTTCGCGAACAGGGGGCAAGGAGGCTACACCTTC.

The chain joins TRBV2 to TRBJ2-5, with 9 nucleotides matching TRBD1. Germline values: CDR1 SNHLY, CDR2 FYNNEI. Trimming removed 6 bases from V and 4 bases from J; junction bases left unmatched: 12. The CDR3 covers 16 residues. In nucleotides, the CDR3 is TGTGCCAGCAGAAACCCGGGACAGGGTGTCTCAGAGACCCAGTACTTC. It encodes CASRNPGQGVSETQYF.